One and the same sample provided the 5 T cell receptor beta chains below, sequenced in a study of blood T cells in healthy people across ages. Then a second PCR, running roughly 6 to 12 cycles, was carried out with a sample-barcoded 5' primer and a J-beta primer mix. TCRdb recomputed calls from the 5' RACE reads with MiXCR, one row per CDR3 protein. In the table there are hundreds of thousands of distinct CDR3 sequences, 22% of which are singletons. The sequenced sample consisted of blood. Every receptor here comes from a man between 65 and 80 years old in good health.

The table lists this clonotype with many counts. The gene calls are TRBV20-1 and TRBJ2-1; 10 nucleotides align to TRBD2. In germline, CDR1 is DFQATT, CDR2 SNEGSKA (reference sequence). V trimming: 1 base; J trimming: 6 bases; junction bases outside the gene matches: 3. CDR3 length: 14 residues. The CDR3 DNA is TGCAGTGCTAGAGTGTCTAGCGGGAGCAATGAGCAGTTCTTC. Its protein is CSARVSSGSNEQFF.

This clonotype was detected a few times. This sequence joins TRBV28 and TRBJ1-2; 8 bases match TRBD1. The V gene's germline CDR1 is MDHEN and CDR2 SYDVKM. The CDR3 contains 13 residues. V was clipped by 7 bases and J by 5 bases; unmatched bases: 6. The chain's CDR3 is CASTPGQAYGYTF. The CDR3 DNA follows: TGTGCCAGCACCCCGGGACAGGCTTATGGCTACACCTTC.

This clonotype turned up a few times. The CDR3 is CASSLRPAGGQDTQYF. The CDR3 DNA reads as TGCGCCAGCAGCTTAAGACCAGCGGGAGGCCAAGATACGCAGTATTTT. The chain is built from TRBV5-1 and TRBJ2-3; 9 positions agree with TRBD2. Germline CDR1 and CDR2: SGHRS and YFSETQ. V gave up 2 bases and J gave up 5 bases; unmatched junction bases: 9. This CDR3 is 16 amino acids long.

The table lists this clonotype with a count of one. V is TRBV28 and J is TRBJ1-3, with 8 bases lining up with TRBD1. After removal of 6 bases from V and 4 bases from J, the junction contained 5 bases not matched to a gene. CDR1 is MDHEN, CDR2 SYDVKM, per germline. The CDR3 consists of 14 residues. The CDR3 DNA is TGTGCCAGCAGCGACAGGGGCGGAGGAAACACCATATATTTT. This translates into CASSDRGGGNTIYF.

This clonotype was observed a few times. Likely a read error: the CDR3 ends without its conserved phenylalanine or tryptophan. V usage is TRBV7-2 and J usage is TRBJ1-1; a weak D match, TRBD1 (5 bases). CDR3 length equals 13 residues. The V end was cut by 5 bases, the J end by 5 bases, with 12 bases between. CDR1 and CDR2 (germline): SGHTA, FQGNSA. The CDR3 region has the DNA TGTGCCAGCAGCCCCCTTGGGGGGACTGAAGCTTTCTCT. Protein sequence: CASSPLGGTEAFS.